These 4 T cell receptor beta chains were sequenced from one sample in a study of cytomegalovirus exposure and HLA in healthy donors. The PCR used 60 Vbeta and 13 Jbeta primers. Measured with immunoSEQ multiplex PCR; TCRdb has only the in-frame clones, and not every one. Of about 80,000 clones listed, 70% to 85% were seen once; the top ten hold roughly 12%. Sequencing was carried out using PBMCs. Source of these receptors: a human donor in good health.

This clone occurred many times. The rearrangement joins TRBV2 to TRBJ1-1; the match to TRBD1 covers 7 bases. The CDR3 has 13 residues. Germline CDR1 reads SNHLY; CDR2 reads FYNNEI. J was trimmed by 3 bases and V by 8 bases; bases with no gene match: 6. Here the CDR3 DNA reads TGTGCCAGCCTCACAGGGGAAGACACTGAAGCTTTCTTT. As protein: CASLTGEDTEAFF.

The chain links TRBV4-3 to TRBJ2-1; no reliable D call. Per germline, CDR1 LGHNA and CDR2 YSLEER. Trimming removed 0 bases from V and 8 bases from J, with 5 bases in between. This CDR3 is built from 12 residues. The CDR3 DNA is TGCGCCAGCAGCCAAGATTTCGATGAGCAGTTCTTC. Protein sequence: CASSQDFDEQFF.

This clone came up a few times. The chain uses TRBV2 and TRBJ2-7, with D unresolved. Germline V gene lookup returns CDR1 SNHLY and CDR2 FYNNEI. CDR3 length: 14 amino acids. Deletions cut 3 bases from V and 4 bases from J, with 13 bases between. For the CDR3, the DNA is TGTGCCAGCAGTGAGGGCCCCTCCCCTTACGAGCAGTACTTC. Translation gives CASSEGPSPYEQYF.

The chain is built from TRBV18 and TRBJ1-1, with 9 bases aligning to TRBD1. Per the germline V gene, CDR1 is KGHSH and CDR2 is LQKENI. CDR3 size: 16 residues. After removal of 5 bases from V and 4 bases from J, the junction contained 11 bases not matched to a gene. Here the CDR3 DNA reads TGTGCCAGCTCATTCAACAGGGGGCAGATGGGCACTGAAGCTTTCTTT. This gives the protein CASSFNRGQMGTEAFF.